This T cell receptor (beta chain) was found in a study of blood T cell repertoires in COVID-19. The overall study: Acute and convalescent COVID-19 samples came from the United States, Italy and Spain. In each case, the material was cDNA or gDNA derived from T cells, B-cell-depleted T cells, or PBMCs.

The germline V gene has CDR1 MDHEN and CDR2 SYDVKM. V was clipped by 5 bases and J by 6 bases; unmatched bases: 4. The CDR3 is 14 amino acids. This clone was counted a single time. Per the study methods: Researchers report that nucleated cell counts were estimated from reference gene primer amplification. The assay was immunoSEQ multiplex PCR, and TCRdb's table has in-frame clones only and misses some. That table gives V, J and clone size, and the DNA gave D and trimming. The sample has roughly 190,000 clones, around 85% seen once. The clonotype originates from a woman aged 55-70 years with acute or convalescent COVID-19. This chain links TRBV28 with TRBJ2-1; TRBD2 matches at 10 bases. Sample: peripheral blood. CDR3 residues: CASSRLAGANEQFF. The CDR3, as DNA: TGTGCCAGCAGTCGTCTAGCGGGAGCCAATGAGCAGTTCTTC.